The entry below gives a single T cell receptor (beta chain) sequence along with its context. Given a much more abundant clone one base away, this may be a read error. Amplified regions were TCR beta CDR3 sequences from RNA transcripts. First-round RT-PCR of the TCR CDR3 relied on the HTBI primer set. In TCRdb, the multiplex PCR reads were re-called with MiXCR into one record per CDR3 protein. The sample has hundreds of thousands of distinct CDR3 sequences, 19% seen once; the top ten hold 3.5% to 4%. This specimen comes from a study of T cells in Graves' hyperthyroidism and ophthalmopathy. Germline loops: CDR1 GTSNPN, CDR2 SVGIG (reference sequence). V was clipped by 5 bases and J by 4 bases, with 25 bases between them. The length of the CDR3 is 17 residues.

The source material was blood. The sequence was collected from a woman aged 18-29 years with Graves' hyperthyroidism. V and J are TRBV30 and TRBJ2-3, with D perhaps assigned TRBD1 or TRBD2 (5 bases each). The DNA for the CDR3 is TGTGCCTGGTACCTCTTCCCCGGGACGGAAAGCTCAGATACGCAGTATTTT. Its translation: CAWYLFPGTESSDTQYF.